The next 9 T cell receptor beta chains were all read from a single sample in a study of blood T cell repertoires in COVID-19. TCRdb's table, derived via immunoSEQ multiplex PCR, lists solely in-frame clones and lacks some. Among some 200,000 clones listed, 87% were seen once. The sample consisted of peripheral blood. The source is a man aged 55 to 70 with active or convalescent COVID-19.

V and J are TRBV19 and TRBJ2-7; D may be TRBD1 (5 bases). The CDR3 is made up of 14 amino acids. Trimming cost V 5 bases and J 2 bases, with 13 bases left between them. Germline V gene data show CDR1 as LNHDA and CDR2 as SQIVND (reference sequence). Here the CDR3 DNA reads TGTGCCAGTAGTCGAAGGGGCAGAACCTACGAGCAGTACTTC. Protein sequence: CASSRRGRTYEQYF.

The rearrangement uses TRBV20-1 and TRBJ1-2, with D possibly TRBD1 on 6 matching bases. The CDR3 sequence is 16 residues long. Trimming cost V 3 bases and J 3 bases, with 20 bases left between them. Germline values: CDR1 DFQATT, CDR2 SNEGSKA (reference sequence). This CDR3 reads CSASVRGGVPDYGYTF. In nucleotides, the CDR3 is TGCAGTGCTAGTGTTAGGGGGGGCGTACCAGACTATGGCTACACCTTC.

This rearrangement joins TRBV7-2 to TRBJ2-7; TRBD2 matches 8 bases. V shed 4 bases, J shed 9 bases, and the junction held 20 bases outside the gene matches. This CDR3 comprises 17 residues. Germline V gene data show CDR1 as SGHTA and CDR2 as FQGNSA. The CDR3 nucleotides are TGTGCCAGCAGCTCGACAATTACTAGCGGAGCAAGGGGGGTGCAGTACTTC. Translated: CASSSTITSGARGVQYF.

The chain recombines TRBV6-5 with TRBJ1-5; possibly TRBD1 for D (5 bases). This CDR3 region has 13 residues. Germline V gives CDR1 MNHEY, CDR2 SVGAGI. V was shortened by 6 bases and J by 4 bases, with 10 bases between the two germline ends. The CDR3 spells CASRPSGNQPQHF. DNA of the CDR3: TGTGCCAGCAGGCCGTCAGGGAATCAGCCCCAGCATTTT.

The CDR3 DNA is TGCAGCGACGTAACTTCCGGGACAGGGACTTGGGGCTACACCTTC. It codes for CSDVTSGTGTWGYTF. V gene TRBV29-1 combines with J gene TRBJ1-2, with TRBD1 identical over 9 bases. The CDR3 has 15 residues. Trimming at V came to 7 bases and at J to 8 bases, leaving 17 bases not matched to a gene. From germline, CDR1 is SQVTM and CDR2 ANQGSEA.

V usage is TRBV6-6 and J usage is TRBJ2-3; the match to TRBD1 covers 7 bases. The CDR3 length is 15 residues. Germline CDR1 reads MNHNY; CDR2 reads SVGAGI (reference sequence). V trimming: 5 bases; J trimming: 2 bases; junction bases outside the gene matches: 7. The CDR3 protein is CASSKLQGNTDTQYF. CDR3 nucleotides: TGTGCCAGCAGTAAACTACAGGGGAACACAGATACGCAGTATTTT.

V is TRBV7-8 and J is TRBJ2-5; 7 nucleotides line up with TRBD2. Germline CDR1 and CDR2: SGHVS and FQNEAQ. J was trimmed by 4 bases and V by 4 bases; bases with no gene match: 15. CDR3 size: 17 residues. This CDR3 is CASSSRGVGGRGETQYF. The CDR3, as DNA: TGTGCCAGCAGCTCCCGCGGAGTAGGAGGGAGGGGAGAGACCCAGTACTTC.

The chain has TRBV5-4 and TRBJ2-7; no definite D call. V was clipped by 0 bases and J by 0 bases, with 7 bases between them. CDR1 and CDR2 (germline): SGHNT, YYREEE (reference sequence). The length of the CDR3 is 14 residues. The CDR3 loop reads CASSLAKSSYEQYF. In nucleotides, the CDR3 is TGTGCCAGCAGCTTGGCCAAGAGCTCCTACGAGCAGTACTTC.

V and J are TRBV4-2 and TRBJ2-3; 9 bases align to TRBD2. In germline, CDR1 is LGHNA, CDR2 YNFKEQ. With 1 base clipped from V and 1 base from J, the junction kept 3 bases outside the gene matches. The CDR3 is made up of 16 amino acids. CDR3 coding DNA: TGTGCCAGCAGCCAAGCCGGCGGGGGGGGCACAGATACGCAGTATTTT. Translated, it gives CASSQAGGGGTDTQYF.